Here is one T cell receptor (beta chain) with its context. Its antigen is currently unknown. The record originates from a study of T cells in Graves' hyperthyroidism and ophthalmopathy. The study, taken as a whole, reports: Expanded thyroid clonotypes (above 0.001) were mostly also found in blood.

Germline CDR1 is MGHRA and CDR2 is YSYEKL. Deletions cut 1 base from V and 3 bases from J, with 10 bases between. This CDR3 is 15 amino acids long. Amplification yielded TCR beta CDR3 regions, with RNA transcripts as the source. The HTBI primer set served for first-round RT-PCR of the TCR CDR3. From the multiplex PCR reads, TCRdb called clonotypes with MiXCR, one entry per CDR3 protein. The table records approximately 690,000 distinct CDR3 sequences, approximately 14% of them present only once. Each 10 ml fresh peripheral blood draw supplied the PBMCs. The sample taken for sequencing was blood. This chain joins TRBV4-1 and TRBJ1-5; maybe TRBD1 (6 bases). The receptor was isolated from a woman aged 50 to 60 with Graves' ophthalmopathy. In nucleotides, the CDR3 is TGCGCCAGCAGCCAAGCGGGGGGCATCAATCAGCCCCAGCATTTT. As protein: CASSQAGGINQPQHF.